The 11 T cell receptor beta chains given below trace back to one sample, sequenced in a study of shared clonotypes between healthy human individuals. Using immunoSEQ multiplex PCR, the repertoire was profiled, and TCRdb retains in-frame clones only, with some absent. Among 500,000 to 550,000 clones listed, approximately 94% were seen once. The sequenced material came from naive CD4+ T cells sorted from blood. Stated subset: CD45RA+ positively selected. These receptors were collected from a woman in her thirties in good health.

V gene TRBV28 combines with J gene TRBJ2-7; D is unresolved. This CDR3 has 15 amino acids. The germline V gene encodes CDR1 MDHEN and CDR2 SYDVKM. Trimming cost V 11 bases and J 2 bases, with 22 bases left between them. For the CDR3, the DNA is TGTGCCTGCCAAGCCAAGGGTGTACCTACCTACGAGCAGTACTTC. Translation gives CACQAKGVPTYEQYF.

The DNA of the CDR3 is TGTGCCTGGAGCCTAGGACAGGCCGCTAACTATGGCTACACCTTC. It codes for CAWSLGQAANYGYTF. The V gene is TRBV30, the J gene TRBJ1-2, with TRBD1 identical over 7 bases. V gave up 3 bases and J gave up 0 bases; unmatched junction bases: 7. Germline V gene data show CDR1 as GTSNPN and CDR2 as SVGIG (reference sequence). This CDR3 comprises 15 residues.

The CDR3 loop reads CASSPAFTEPREQFF. CDR3 DNA sequence: TGTGCCAGCTCACCGGCCTTTACGGAGCCCCGTGAGCAGTTCTTC. The gene calls are TRBV18 and TRBJ2-1; no clear D. Germline lookup yields CDR1 KGHSH and CDR2 LQKENI. The CDR3 extends over 15 amino acids. The V end lost 3 bases, the J end lost 9 bases, and 18 bases lay between the germline ends.

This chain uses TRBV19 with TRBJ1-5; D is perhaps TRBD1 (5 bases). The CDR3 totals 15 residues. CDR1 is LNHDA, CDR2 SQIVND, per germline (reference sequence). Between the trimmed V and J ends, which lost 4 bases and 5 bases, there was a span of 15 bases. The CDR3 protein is CASSKAPGPDQPQHF. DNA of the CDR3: TGTGCCAGTAGTAAGGCGCCAGGGCCAGATCAGCCCCAGCATTTT.

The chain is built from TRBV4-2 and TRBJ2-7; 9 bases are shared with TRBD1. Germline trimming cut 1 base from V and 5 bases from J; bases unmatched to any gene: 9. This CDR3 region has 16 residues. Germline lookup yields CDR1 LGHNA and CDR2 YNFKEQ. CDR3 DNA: TGTGCCAGCAGCCAAGTTCCGGGACAGGGTCGTGACGAGCAGTACTTC. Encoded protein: CASSQVPGQGRDEQYF.

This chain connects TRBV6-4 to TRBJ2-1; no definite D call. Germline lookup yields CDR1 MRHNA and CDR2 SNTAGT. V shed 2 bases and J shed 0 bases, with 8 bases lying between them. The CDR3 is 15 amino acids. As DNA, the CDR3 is TGTGCCAGCAGTGACGGCCACAGCTCCTACAATGAGCAGTTCTTC. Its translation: CASSDGHSSYNEQFF.

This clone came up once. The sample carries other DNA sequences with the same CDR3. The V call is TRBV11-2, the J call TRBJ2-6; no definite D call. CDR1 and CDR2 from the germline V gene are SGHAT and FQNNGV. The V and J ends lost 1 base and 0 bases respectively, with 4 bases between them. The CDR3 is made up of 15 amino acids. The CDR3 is CASSLVGSGANVLTF. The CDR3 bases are TGTGCCAGCAGCTTAGTAGGCTCTGGGGCCAACGTCCTGACTTTC.

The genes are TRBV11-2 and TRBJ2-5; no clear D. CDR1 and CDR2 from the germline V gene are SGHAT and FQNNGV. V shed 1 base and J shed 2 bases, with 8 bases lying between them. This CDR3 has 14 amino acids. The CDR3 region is CASSLGWAQETQYF. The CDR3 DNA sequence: TGTGCCAGCAGCTTAGGGTGGGCTCAAGAGACCCAGTACTTC. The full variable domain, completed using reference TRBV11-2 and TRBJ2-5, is EAGVAQSPRYKIIEKRQSVAFWCNPISGHATLYWYQQILGQGPKLLIQFQNNGVVDDSQLPKDRFSAERLKGVDSTLKIQPAKLEDSAVYLCASSLGWAQETQYFGPGTRLLVL.

The CDR3 is CASSLGPGFAGTDTQYF. In DNA, the CDR3 is TGTGCCAGCAGCTTAGGCCCGGGGTTCGCCGGCACAGATACGCAGTATTTT. The J gene is TRBJ2-3, the V gene TRBV13; maybe TRBD2 (5 bases). This CDR3 comprises 17 residues. Trimming shortened V by 0 bases and J by 1 base, and 14 bases separated the two germline ends. Germline V gene sequence: CDR1 PRHDT, CDR2 FYEKMQ (reference sequence).

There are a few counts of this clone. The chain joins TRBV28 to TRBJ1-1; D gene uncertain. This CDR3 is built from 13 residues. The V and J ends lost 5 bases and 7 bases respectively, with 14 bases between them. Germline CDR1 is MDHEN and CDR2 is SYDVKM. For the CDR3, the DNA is TGTGCCAGCAGTCCGGAGGACCGCGGTGAAGCTTTCTTT. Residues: CASSPEDRGEAFF.

CDR3 nucleotides: TGTGCCAGCAGCTTCGGCGGAGGCGAGACCCAGTACTTC. Translating it yields CASSFGGGETQYF. This chain connects TRBV7-2 to TRBJ2-5, with a possible D match to TRBD2 (5 bases). The CDR3 covers 13 residues. In germline, CDR1 is SGHTA, CDR2 FQGNSA. The V and J ends lost 3 bases and 5 bases respectively, with 10 bases between them.